The 5 T cell receptor beta chains reported below all come from one sample, sequenced in a study of Graves' ophthalmopathy and Graves' hyperthyroidism. Investigators amplified TCR beta CDR3 regions from RNA transcripts. The first round was an RT-PCR with HTBI primers, and the second round was a multiplex PCR. TCRdb re-called the multiplex PCR reads through MiXCR, storing one row per CDR3 protein. Of roughly 400,000 distinct CDR3 sequences listed, about 16% are singletons. The sample consisted of peripheral blood. These TCRs come from a woman between 18 and 29 years old with Graves' ophthalmopathy.

This clonotype occurred many times. The gene calls are TRBV20-1 and TRBJ1-1, with 8 nucleotides matching TRBD1. The V and J ends lost 0 bases and 9 bases, in that order; junction bases with no gene match: 9. Germline CDR1 DFQATT, CDR2 SNEGSKA (reference sequence). This CDR3 region has 14 residues. The CDR3 nucleotides are TGCAGTGCTAGAGACCAACGGACAGGGTCAAAAGCTTTCTTT. Translating gives CSARDQRTGSKAFF.

The table lists this clonotype with many counts. The chain combines TRBV7-2 with TRBJ2-5, with 7 bases that match TRBD2. Trimming removed 0 bases from V and 7 bases from J; junction bases left unmatched: 11. CDR1 SGHTA and CDR2 FQGNSA come from the germline V gene. The CDR3 loop spans 16 amino acids. The CDR3 spells CASSLAIAGGKVTQYF. In nucleotides, the CDR3 is TGTGCCAGCAGCTTAGCGATAGCGGGTGGGAAGGTGACCCAGTACTTC.

This clonotype came up many times. V usage is TRBV6-1 and J usage is TRBJ1-1; no reliable D call. Trimming stripped 8 bases from V and 1 base from J, with 14 bases between. Germline loops: CDR1 MNHNS, CDR2 SASEGT. The CDR3 is made up of 14 amino acids. The CDR3 is CASAQRRGNTEAFF. The CDR3 nucleotides are TGTGCCAGCGCTCAGCGACGTGGGAACACTGAAGCTTTCTTT.

The rearrangement joins TRBV6-1 to TRBJ1-1, with no clear D. The V end was cut by 11 bases, the J end by 1 base, with 14 bases between. The germline gives CDR1 MNHNS, CDR2 SASEGT. The CDR3 length is 13 residues. The CDR3 bases are TGTGCCGGCCAATCGACGGGGAACACTGAAGCTTTCTTT. Protein sequence: CAGQSTGNTEAFF.

This clonotype has at least ten counts. The V and J genes are TRBV12-3 or TRBV12-4 and TRBJ2-7; D remains ambiguous. The CDR3 loop spans 12 amino acids. The ends were cut back, 4 bases at V and 0 bases at J, with 4 bases in the middle. As DNA, the CDR3 is TGTGCCAGCAGTTACGGCTCCTACGAGCAGTACTTC. Protein: CASSYGSYEQYF.